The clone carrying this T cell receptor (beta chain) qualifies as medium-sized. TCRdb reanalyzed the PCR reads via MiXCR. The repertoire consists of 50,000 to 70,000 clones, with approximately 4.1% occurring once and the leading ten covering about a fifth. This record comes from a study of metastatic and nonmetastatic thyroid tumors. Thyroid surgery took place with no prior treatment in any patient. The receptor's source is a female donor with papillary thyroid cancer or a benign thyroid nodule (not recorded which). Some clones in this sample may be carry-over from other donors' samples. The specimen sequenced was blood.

CDR3 amino acids: CASSERGLDTEAFF. The CDR3 DNA reads TGTGCCAGCAGTGAAAGAGGGCTAGACACTGAAGCTTTCTTT. V gene TRBV6-1 combines with J gene TRBJ1-1, with no clear D. V was clipped by 2 bases and J by 3 bases, with 10 bases between them. CDR3 size: 14 residues. The germline gives CDR1 MNHNS, CDR2 SASEGT.